This T cell receptor beta chain is drawn from a study of T cell repertoires in cytomegalovirus infection. This clonotype was detected ten times or more. Its specificity is unknown. TCRdb re-analysed the reads in MiXCR, keeping a single row per CDR3 protein. Here the sample spans 450,000 to 600,000 distinct CDR3 sequences, 10% to 12% being singletons. The CDR3 runs to 11 residues. Germline V gives CDR1 MNHEY, CDR2 SVGEGT. Between the trimmed V and J ends, which lost 2 bases and 12 bases, there was a span of 10 bases. Study-wide results and caveats: What dominated the ex vivo response were HLA-C-restricted CMV-specific TCR beta clonotypes.

Sequencing used PBMCs. V and J are TRBV6-2 or TRBV6-3 and TRBJ1-1; D is undetermined. This sequence originates from a human donor in good health (CMV status not recorded). Some clones in this sample may be carry-over from other donors' samples. The CDR3 bases are TGTGCCAGCAGTTACGGCAGGCAAACTTTCTTT. Its protein product is CASSYGRQTFF.